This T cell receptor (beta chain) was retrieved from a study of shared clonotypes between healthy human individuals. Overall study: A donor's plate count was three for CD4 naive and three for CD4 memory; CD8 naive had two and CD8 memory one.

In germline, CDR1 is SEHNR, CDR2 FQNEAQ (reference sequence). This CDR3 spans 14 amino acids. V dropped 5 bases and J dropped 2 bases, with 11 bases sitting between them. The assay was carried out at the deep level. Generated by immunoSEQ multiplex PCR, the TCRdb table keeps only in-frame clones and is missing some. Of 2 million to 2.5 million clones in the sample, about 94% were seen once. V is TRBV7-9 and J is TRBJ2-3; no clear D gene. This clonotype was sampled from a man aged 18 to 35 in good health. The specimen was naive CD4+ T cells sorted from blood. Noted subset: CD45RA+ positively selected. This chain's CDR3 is CASSASRLTDTQYF. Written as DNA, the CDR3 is TGTGCCAGCAGCGCCTCGCGACTCACAGATACGCAGTATTTT.